This TCR beta chain was found in a study of shared clonotypes between healthy human individuals. The CDR3 covers 14 residues. Trimming shortened V by 1 base and J by 9 bases, and 13 bases separated the two germline ends. Germline lookup yields CDR1 SNHLY and CDR2 FYNNEI. The repertoire was sequenced with immunoSEQ multiplex PCR; TCRdb's copy has only in-frame clones and lacks some. The sample contains millions of clones, approximately 92% of which appear only once. Caucasian adults residing in Nashville, Tennessee made up all the donors. This receptor was obtained from a man between 18 and 35 years old in good health. This rearrangement joins TRBV2 to TRBJ2-1; D might be TRBD1 or TRBD2, each matching 5 bases. Sequencing was performed on naive CD4+ T cells sorted from blood. Indicated subset: CD45RA+ positively selected. CDR3 nucleotides: TGTGCCAGCAGTGAAGTCGCCCTTGGGGGTGAGCAGTTCTTC. Translating it yields CASSEVALGGEQFF.